This is a list of T cell receptor beta chains from one sample in a study of CD8 T cells in ankylosing spondylitis. TCRdb recomputed calls from the 5' RACE reads with MiXCR, one row per CDR3 protein. The sample holds around 35,000 distinct CDR3 sequences, roughly an eighth seen once. The sample taken for sequencing was synovial fluid, either unsorted or a sorted T cell fraction (not recorded which). The receptors were gathered from a male donor with ankylosing spondylitis. Both conserved end residues are part of each CDR3. A D gene is named only where the DNA matches it firmly. Size tells how often a clone was seen (once, few, many) or the class of an expanded clone, and some rows leave it out.

J: TRBJ2-2; size: many; V: TRBV6-1; D: .; DNA: TGTGCCAGCAGTGAAGAAGCAGGAGACACCGGGGAGCTGTTTTTT; CDR3: CASSEEAGDTGELFF
J: TRBJ1-1; size: few; V: TRBV6-2/TRBV6-3; D: .; DNA: TGTGCCAGCACCTTTAACCTGAACACTGAAGCTTTCTTT; CDR3: CASTFNLNTEAFF
J: TRBJ2-3; size: few; V: TRBV29-1; D: .; DNA: TGCAGCGTTGTGGGGGGGCAAACAGATACGCAGTATTTT; CDR3: CSVVGGQTDTQYF
J: TRBJ2-3; size: few; V: TRBV6-1; D: .; DNA: TGTGCCAGCAGTGAATATCGCCGGGGATACACAGATACGCAGTATTTT; CDR3: CASSEYRRGYTDTQYF
J: TRBJ2-6; size: many; V: TRBV11-2; D: .; DNA: TGTGCCAGCACCTCAGAAGAGGAACGGATGATTTCTGGGGCCAACGTCCTGACTTTC; CDR3: CASTSEEERMISGANVLTF
J: TRBJ1-2; size: many; V: TRBV7-9; D: TRBD1; DNA: TGTGCCAGCAGCACAATGACAGGGGGAGACTATGGCTACACCTTC; CDR3: CASSTMTGGDYGYTF
J: TRBJ1-2; size: .; V: TRBV4-1; D: .; DNA: TGTGCCAGCAGCCCAGGGGACCTGCGCGGGACACCCTCCCCTGGCTACACCTTC; CDR3: CASSPGDLRGTPSPGYTF
J: TRBJ2-7; size: .; V: TRBV6-1; D: .; DNA: TGTGCCAGCAGGAACGCTACACCGTACGAGCAGTACTTC; CDR3: CASRNATPYEQYF
J: TRBJ2-5; size: few; V: TRBV4-1; D: TRBD2; DNA: TGCGCCAGCAGCCAAGCCCCAACTAGCGGGGTTTACCCCCAGTACTTC; CDR3: CASSQAPTSGVYPQYF
J: TRBJ1-6; size: many; V: TRBV6-2/TRBV6-3; D: TRBD1; DNA: TGTGCCAGCAGGACGGACAGGGGAAGGTCACCCCTCCACTTT; CDR3: CASRTDRGRSPLHF
J: TRBJ2-1; size: .; V: TRBV6-6; D: .; DNA: TGTGCCAGCAGTCAGGACTTATACAATGAGCAGTTCTTC; CDR3: CASSQDLYNEQFF
J: TRBJ1-2; size: many; V: TRBV6-2/TRBV6-3; D: .; DNA: TGTGCCAGCAGTTACGGATCGTATGGCTACACCTTC; CDR3: CASSYGSYGYTF
J: TRBJ2-1; size: .; V: TRBV20-1; D: TRBD1; DNA: TGCAGTGGCGCCGGGACAGAATACAATGAGCAGTTCTTC; CDR3: CSGAGTEYNEQFF
J: TRBJ1-2; size: .; V: TRBV4-1; D: .; DNA: TGCGCCAGCAGCCAAGAAACAGTGAGGGTCTATGGCTACACCTTC; CDR3: CASSQETVRVYGYTF
J: TRBJ2-1; size: many; V: TRBV7-2; D: .; DNA: TGTGCCAGCAGCCCAAGGGACAGTCCGGGGGATGAGCAGTTCTTC; CDR3: CASSPRDSPGDEQFF
J: TRBJ2-3; size: .; V: TRBV7-2; D: TRBD2; DNA: TGTGCCAGCAGCTTAGTTAGCGGGAGCCGAAGAGATACGCAGTATTTT; CDR3: CASSLVSGSRRDTQYF
J: TRBJ2-3; size: few; V: TRBV27; D: TRBD1; DNA: TGTGCCAGCAGCCACAGGGGGCGCAGCACAGATACGCAGTATTTT; CDR3: CASSHRGRSTDTQYF
J: TRBJ1-5; size: many; V: TRBV28; D: .; DNA: TGTGCCAGCAGTTTAAGTCCCAGCAATAATCAGCCCCAGCATTTT; CDR3: CASSLSPSNNQPQHF
J: TRBJ2-1; size: few; V: TRBV10-3; D: TRBD2; DNA: TGTGCCATCAGCCAACTAGCGGACACCTACAATGAGCAGTTCTTC; CDR3: CAISQLADTYNEQFF
J: TRBJ1-5; size: many; V: TRBV27; D: .; DNA: TGTGCCAGCAGTTGGGGCTTGAATCAGCCCCAGCATTTT; CDR3: CASSWGLNQPQHF
J: TRBJ2-7; size: many; V: TRBV6-2/TRBV6-3; D: .; DNA: TGTGCCAGCAGTTACGACGCAGGGCCCCTCTACGAGCAGTACTTC; CDR3: CASSYDAGPLYEQYF
J: TRBJ1-1; size: .; V: TRBV20-1; D: .; DNA: TGCAGTGCTAGAGATTCCCCCTCGGCCCGCTACAGCGGCAGTGAAGCTTTCTTT; CDR3: CSARDSPSARYSGSEAFF
J: TRBJ2-3; size: once; V: TRBV4-1; D: TRBD2; DNA: TGCGCCAGCAGCTTCCGGACTAGCGGGAGTTCAGATACGCAGTATTTT; CDR3: CASSFRTSGSSDTQYF
J: TRBJ2-3; size: few; V: TRBV4-2; D: .; DNA: TGTGCCAGCAGCCAAGAGTATGGCAGGAGCGTGGTGAGCACAGATACGCAGTATTTT; CDR3: CASSQEYGRSVVSTDTQYF
J: TRBJ1-4; size: many; V: TRBV4-2; D: .; DNA: TGTGCCAGCAGCCAAGCGGGAAACGACCTAGGTGTAAAACTGTTTTTT; CDR3: CASSQAGNDLGVKLFF
J: TRBJ1-2; size: many; V: TRBV7-2; D: .; DNA: TGTGCCAGCAGCTTAGCGCTACGGGGTGGCTACACCTTC; CDR3: CASSLALRGGYTF
J: TRBJ2-7; size: .; V: TRBV10-3; D: .; DNA: TGTGCCATCAGTGAGTCTCCAGGAACCTACGAGCAGTACTTC; CDR3: CAISESPGTYEQYF
J: TRBJ2-3; size: many; V: TRBV2; D: .; DNA: TGTGCCAGCAGTGAAGGGCAAGATAAATACACAGATACGCAGTATTTT; CDR3: CASSEGQDKYTDTQYF
J: TRBJ2-1; size: .; V: TRBV4-2; D: TRBD1; DNA: TGTGCCAGCAGCCAGGACGGACAGGGGTACAATGAGCAGTTCTTC; CDR3: CASSQDGQGYNEQFF
J: TRBJ2-2; size: many; V: TRBV6-1; D: TRBD1; DNA: TGTGCCAGCAGCACCGGACAGGGGCCAGCCGGGGAGCTGTTTTTT; CDR3: CASSTGQGPAGELFF
J: TRBJ2-3; size: .; V: TRBV4-3; D: TRBD2; DNA: TGCGCCAGCAGCCAAGGAGGGACTAGCGGGCACGCTTATACGCAGTATTTT; CDR3: CASSQGGTSGHAYTQYF
J: TRBJ1-1; size: many; V: TRBV12-3/TRBV12-4; D: .; DNA: TGTGCCAGCAGTTTACCCCGTCTCACGTGGGGGGGTCAGGGCGGGGACACTGAAGCTTTCTTT; CDR3: CASSLPRLTWGGQGGDTEAFF
J: TRBJ2-5; size: .; V: TRBV27; D: .; DNA: TGTGCCAGCAGTTCGACAGGCTCACAGGGCCAGGGCGTAGGGGAGACCCAGTACTTC; CDR3: CASSSTGSQGQGVGETQYF
J: TRBJ1-2; size: .; V: TRBV5-1; D: .; DNA: TGCGCCAGCAGACAGACGCTAAATTCTAACTATGGCTACACCTTC; CDR3: CASRQTLNSNYGYTF
J: TRBJ2-7; size: few; V: TRBV5-1; D: .; DNA: TGCGCCAGCAGTGGACGGGGGCGCCTTTACGAGCAGTACTTC; CDR3: CASSGRGRLYEQYF
J: TRBJ2-1; size: many; V: TRBV30; D: TRBD2; DNA: TGTGCCTTGGAGGGGTGCGTTGGGAGGGCGACTAGCGGTTCCTACAATGAGCAGTTCTTC; CDR3: CALEGCVGRATSGSYNEQFF
J: TRBJ2-2; size: few; V: TRBV27; D: .; DNA: .; CDR3: CASSPRDRGFGAGELFF
J: TRBJ1-1; size: many; V: TRBV19; D: TRBD1; DNA: TGTGCCAGCCTTGGACAGGGGTTGAACACTGAAGCTTTCTTT; CDR3: CASLGQGLNTEAFF
J: TRBJ2-7; size: many; V: TRBV12-3/TRBV12-4; D: .; DNA: TGTGCCAGCAGTTCGGGGGGCGCCTACGAGCAGTACTTC; CDR3: CASSSGGAYEQYF
J: TRBJ2-7; size: many; V: TRBV11-2; D: .; DNA: TGTGCCAGCAGCTTCATGGGATACGAGCTTTTC; CDR3: CASSFMGYELF
J: TRBJ2-3; size: .; V: TRBV6-4; D: .; DNA: TGTGCCAGCAGTGAGAGGGGAACAGATACGCAGTATTTT; CDR3: CASSERGTDTQYF
J: TRBJ1-1; size: few; V: TRBV7-6; D: .; DNA: TGTGCCAGCAGCTCCCCGGGGGGGAACACTGAAGCTTTCTTT; CDR3: CASSSPGGNTEAFF
J: TRBJ1-2; size: .; V: TRBV4-1; D: .; DNA: TGCGCCAGCAGCCAAGTTGCTCGGCTAGCTAACTATGGCTACACCTTC; CDR3: CASSQVARLANYGYTF
J: TRBJ1-3; size: .; V: TRBV9; D: TRBD1; DNA: TGTGCCAGCAGCGCGGACAGGTCTGGAAACACCATATATTTT; CDR3: CASSADRSGNTIYF
J: TRBJ2-3; size: many; V: TRBV9; D: .; DNA: TGTGCCAGCAGCGTAGGGACTCCTCACCCGCAGTATTTT; CDR3: CASSVGTPHPQYF
J: TRBJ2-6; size: few; V: TRBV7-2; D: .; DNA: TGTGCCAGCAGCTTAGTGGGGGGCACTGGGGCCAACGTCCTGACTTTC; CDR3: CASSLVGGTGANVLTF